This TCR beta chain was captured by sequencing in a study of cytomegalovirus exposure and HLA in healthy donors. The data were produced by immunoSEQ multiplex PCR, yet TCRdb's version contains in-frame clones alone and is incomplete. The sample includes 250,000 to 350,000 clones, 86% of them seen just once. Losses at the gene ends were 3 bases for V and 6 bases for J; bases not matched to a gene: 9. The CDR3 consists of 16 residues. Germline values: CDR1 SEHNR, CDR2 FQNEAQ (reference sequence). The rearrangement joins TRBV7-9 to TRBJ2-1, with 9 bases lining up with TRBD1. The sequence came from a woman between 18 and 29 years old in good health and CMV-seronegative. The sequencing input was PBMCs. The CDR3 DNA follows: TGTGCCAGCAGCTTTACAGGGGGCGCCCGATTCAATGAGCAGTTCTTC. Translation gives CASSFTGGARFNEQFF.